This is a list of T cell receptor beta chains from one sample in a study of preoperative IRX-2 immunotherapy in early breast cancer. The table came from immunoSEQ multiplex PCR; TCRdb's copy has only in-frame clones and leaves some out. This sample yields approximately 5,500 clones, of which less than 80% are seen a single time; approximately 9.9% belongs to the top ten. This material consisted of tumor tissue, taken before IRX-2 immunotherapy. These receptors were collected from a human donor with breast cancer. Both conserved end residues are part of each CDR3. The D gene is left open where the match is weak. Some rows have no size entry. The others give once, few or many, or a class for an expanded clone.

>few|TRBJ1-2|NA|TRBV18
CASSPYDTNYGYTF
TGTGCCAGCTCACCGTACGACACAAACTATGGCTACACCTTC
>few|TRBJ1-1|TRBD1|TRBV11-3
CASSLADRVGEAFF
TGTGCCAGCAGCTTGGCCGACAGGGTGGGTGAAGCTTTCTTT
>NA|TRBJ2-5|TRBD2|TRBV6-8
CASSLGGGYQETQYF
TGTGCCAGCAGTCTTGGCGGGGGGTACCAAGAGACCCAGTACTTC
>NA|TRBJ1-2|TRBD1|TRBV18
CASSASTGTGDGYTF
TGTGCCAGCTCAGCAAGTACCGGGACAGGGGATGGCTACACCTTC
>NA|TRBJ1-1|NA|TRBV6-8
CAIRDTVNTEAFF
TGTGCCATCAGGGACACTGTGAACACTGAAGCTTTCTTT
>NA|TRBJ2-7|TRBD2|TRBV19
CASSVPSGAVYEQYF
TGTGCCAGTAGTGTCCCCAGCGGGGCCGTCTACGAGCAGTACTTC
>NA|TRBJ1-1|NA|TRBV14
CASSQDRGWGTEAFF
TGTGCCAGCAGCCAAGATCGGGGCTGGGGCACTGAAGCTTTCTTT
>NA|TRBJ1-1|NA|TRBV18
CASSTGVDTEAFF
TGTGCCAGCTCTACCGGGGTGGACACTGAAGCTTTCTTT
>few|TRBJ1-3|NA|TRBV25-1
CASSEYGSSGNTIYF
TGTGCCAGCAGTGAATACGGGAGCTCTGGAAACACCATATATTTT
>few|TRBJ2-3|TRBD2|TRBV11-3
CASSSGGSTDTQYF
TGTGCCAGCAGCTCGGGAGGCAGCACAGATACGCAGTATTTT
>few|TRBJ1-3|NA|TRBV19
CASSVQGSNTIYF
TGTGCCAGTAGTGTCCAGGGGTCAAACACCATATATTTT
>once|TRBJ2-7|TRBD1|TRBV6-8
CASSVGQGGYEQYF
TGTGCCAGCAGCGTCGGACAGGGGGGCTACGAGCAGTACTTC
>NA|TRBJ2-5|NA|TRBV6-8
CASSYGGGGETQYF
TGTGCCAGCAGTTATGGAGGAGGTGGGGAGACCCAGTACTTC
>few|TRBJ1-3|TRBD1|TRBV18
CASSPTGYPGNTIYF
TGTGCCAGCTCACCGACAGGGTACCCGGGAAACACCATATATTTT
>NA|TRBJ2-5|NA|TRBV6-8
CASTKERVETQYF
TGTGCCAGCACTAAGGAAAGGGTTGAGACCCAGTACTTC
>NA|TRBJ2-4|NA|TRBV5-1
CASSLDQARNIQYF
TGCGCCAGCAGCTTGGACCAGGCTCGAAACATTCAGTACTTC
>NA|TRBJ1-3|NA|TRBV5-1
CASSLGNQGGNTIYF
TGCGCCAGCAGCTTGGGGAACCAAGGAGGAAACACCATATATTTT
>few|TRBJ2-7|TRBD1|TRBV6-8
CASRSAGTGGYEQYF
TGTGCCAGCAGGTCTGCCGGGACAGGGGGCTACGAGCAGTACTTC
>few|TRBJ1-1|TRBD1|TRBV19
CASRQDRGKTEAFF
TGTGCCAGTAGGCAGGACAGGGGAAAGACTGAAGCTTTCTTT
>once|TRBJ2-3|NA|TRBV23-1
CASSQLRADTQYF
TGCGCCAGCAGCCAGCTCAGGGCAGATACGCAGTATTTT
>NA|TRBJ2-5|NA|TRBV14
CASSQGGQETQYF
TGTGCCAGCAGCCAGGGGGGCCAAGAGACCCAGTACTTC
>NA|TRBJ1-1|NA|TRBV7-4
CASSLQGGTEAFF
TGTGCCAGCAGCTTACAGGGAGGGACTGAAGCTTTCTTT
>medium-sized|TRBJ1-2|TRBD1|TRBV28
CASRTGIVYGYTF
TGTGCCAGTCGGACAGGGATCGTCTATGGCTACACCTTC
>NA|TRBJ1-2|NA|TRBV6-8
CASRRTGKAWGYTF
TGTGCCAGCAGGAGAACAGGGAAAGCGTGGGGCTACACCTTC
>NA|TRBJ1-4|NA|TRBV19
CASRDMDEKLFF
TGTGCCAGTAGGGACATGGACGAAAAACTGTTTTTT
>NA|TRBJ2-7|NA|TRBV6-8
CASSPPGTYEQYF
TGTGCCAGCAGTCCCCCCGGTACCTACGAGCAGTACTTC
>few|TRBJ2-5|TRBD2|TRBV19
CASSLGTSQETQYF
TGTGCCAGTAGCCTTGGGACTAGTCAAGAGACCCAGTACTTC
>NA|TRBJ2-7|NA|TRBV11-3
CASSTAGGSYEQYF
TGTGCCAGCAGTACAGCTGGCGGCTCCTACGAGCAGTACTTC
>NA|TRBJ2-3|NA|TRBV5-1
CASSLGPGTDTQYF
TGCGCCAGCAGCTTGGGGCCCGGGACAGATACGCAGTATTTT
>NA|TRBJ2-2|NA|TRBV6-8
CASSYSASNTGELFF
TGTGCCAGCAGTTACTCGGCCTCAAACACCGGGGAGCTGTTTTTT
>NA|TRBJ2-7|TRBD1|TRBV29-1
CSVAPGTGYEQYF
TGCAGCGTCGCGCCCGGGACAGGGTACGAGCAGTACTTC
>NA|TRBJ2-5|NA|TRBV30
CAWSRSGIRETQYF
TGTGCCTGGAGCCGTTCAGGAATAAGAGAGACCCAGTACTTC
>NA|TRBJ1-2|NA|TRBV18
CASSPRGQVEYGYTF
TGTGCCAGCTCACCAAGGGGTCAGGTCGAGTATGGCTACACCTTC
>NA|TRBJ2-2|NA|TRBV23-1
CASTFGRGIGTGELFF
TGCGCCAGCACCTTTGGACGGGGGATCGGGACCGGGGAGCTGTTTTTT
>NA|TRBJ2-1|TRBD1|TRBV19
CASSLLGDRDYNEQFF
TGTGCCAGTAGTCTCCTGGGGGACAGGGACTACAATGAGCAGTTCTTC
>NA|TRBJ1-6|NA|TRBV6-8
CASTRYGLSRNNSPLHF
TGTGCCAGCACTAGGTACGGGTTGTCGAGGAATAATTCACCCCTCCACTTT
>once|TRBJ2-6|TRBD2|TRBV6-8
CASSYFLAGGSGANVLTF
TGTGCCAGCAGTTACTTCCTAGCGGGAGGGTCTGGGGCCAACGTCCTGACTTTC
>NA|TRBJ2-6|TRBD1|TRBV6-8
CASRTGGQGALGANVLTF
TGTGCCAGCAGGACGGGGGGACAGGGGGCGCTTGGGGCCAACGTCCTGACTTTC
>few|TRBJ1-1|NA|TRBV29-1
CSVSDRMGTEAFF
TGCAGCGTATCGGACCGGATGGGCACTGAAGCTTTCTTT
>NA|TRBJ2-2|NA|TRBV12-5
CASGLGTKNTGELFF
TGTGCTAGTGGTTTGGGGACAAAGAACACCGGGGAGCTGTTTTTT
>once|TRBJ2-7|NA|TRBV11-3
CASSLAGASYEQYF
TGTGCCAGCAGCTTGGCAGGGGCTTCCTACGAGCAGTACTTC
>once|TRBJ2-6|NA|TRBV7-1
CASSLDSVVANVLTF
TGTGCCAGCAGCTTAGACAGCGTCGTGGCCAACGTCCTGACTTTC
>NA|TRBJ2-5|NA|TRBV6-8
CASSKGPETQYF
TGTGCCAGCTCCAAGGGCCCCGAGACCCAGTACTTC
>medium-sized|TRBJ2-7|TRBD1|TRBV6-8
CASSFTGGSLNEQYF
TGTGCCAGCAGTTTCACAGGGGGCAGCCTGAACGAGCAGTACTTC
>NA|TRBJ1-5|NA|TRBV19
CASSMWGRSADQPQHF
TGTGCCAGTAGTATGTGGGGAAGGTCAGCGGATCAGCCCCAGCATTTT
>NA|TRBJ1-2|NA|TRBV10-3
CAISESGTLDGYTF
TGTGCCATCAGTGAGTCTGGGACACTGGATGGCTACACCTTC
>few|TRBJ2-3|NA|TRBV5-1
CASSLRDSTDTQYF
TGCGCCAGCAGCCTCCGGGACAGCACAGATACGCAGTATTTT
>NA|TRBJ2-5|NA|TRBV11-3
CASSLPTGQETQYF
TGTGCCAGCAGCTTACCGACAGGACAAGAGACCCAGTACTTC
>NA|TRBJ2-1|TRBD2|TRBV6-8
CASSYSGLDYNEQFF
TGTGCCAGCAGTTACTCGGGACTAGACTACAATGAGCAGTTCTTC
>NA|TRBJ2-1|NA|TRBV19
CAPGGGSSYNEQFF
TGTGCCCCCGGGGGCGGGTCGTCTTACAATGAGCAGTTCTTC